Listed below are T cell receptor beta chains from one sample, sequenced in a study of shared clonotypes between healthy human individuals. The protocol was immunoSEQ multiplex PCR, while the TCRdb copy is restricted to in-frame clones and leaves out a portion. The sample shows roughly 2 million clones, about 95% of them seen only once. The sequenced sample was naive CD8+ T cells sorted from blood. These receptor sequences come from a young man in good health. Both conserved end residues are part of each CDR3. A D gene is named only where the DNA matches it firmly. Clone size, where shown, is once, few, many, or a class for clones that have expanded.

CASSLGQFPYNEQFF TGTGCCAGCAGCCTGGGACAATTCCCCTACAATGAGCAGTTCTTC NA NA TRBV14 15 TRBJ2-1
CASSQDPAGVADTQYF TGCGCCAGCAGCCAAGATCCGGCGGGAGTGGCAGATACGCAGTATTTT NA TRBD2 TRBV4-1 16 TRBJ2-3
CASSGGLAGASTDTQYF TGTGCCAGCAGCGGGGGACTAGCGGGAGCTAGCACAGATACGCAGTATTTT NA TRBD2 TRBV9 17 TRBJ2-3
CASSPGQVTGNTIYF TGTGCCAGCAGCCCCGGACAGGTCACTGGAAACACCATATATTTT NA TRBD1 TRBV5-4 15 TRBJ1-3
CASSSLGGEQETQYF TGTGCCAGCAGCTCCCTGGGCGGGGAGCAAGAGACCCAGTACTTC NA NA TRBV11-2 15 TRBJ2-5
CATSRDRGYQETQYF TGTGCCACCAGCAGAGACAGGGGCTACCAAGAGACCCAGTACTTC NA NA TRBV15 15 TRBJ2-5
CASSSDRGEDNEQFF TGTGCCAGCAGCTCGGACAGGGGGGAGGACAATGAGCAGTTCTTC once TRBD1 TRBV7-9 15 TRBJ2-1
CATSRLVGETQYF TGTGCCACCAGCAGACTAGTTGGTGAGACCCAGTACTTC NA NA TRBV15 13 TRBJ2-5
CASSPTQLDRGGNNEQFF TGTGCCAGCAGCCCAACTCAATTAGACAGGGGTGGTAACAATGAGCAGTTCTTC once TRBD1 TRBV5-6 18 TRBJ2-1
CASSQGKMRGQWETQYF TGTGCCAGCAGCCAAGGAAAGATGAGGGGCCAGTGGGAGACCCAGTACTTC NA NA TRBV14 17 TRBJ2-5
CASSSVLAGVDEQYF TGTGCCAGCAGCTCAGTCCTAGCGGGAGTGGACGAGCAGTACTTC NA TRBD2 TRBV5-4 15 TRBJ2-7
CASSYQGGQGTEAFF TGTGCCAGCAGTTACCAGGGTGGACAGGGGACTGAAGCTTTCTTT NA TRBD1 TRBV6-5 15 TRBJ1-1
CAWSVGAVTNEKLFF TGTGCCTGGAGTGTGGGGGCGGTAACTAATGAAAAACTGTTTTTT NA NA TRBV30 15 TRBJ1-4
CASSIHGVEKLFF TGTGCCAGCAGTATCCACGGGGTTGAAAAACTGTTTTTT once NA TRBV11-2 13 TRBJ1-4
CASSPMALAGNKETQYF TGTGCCAGCAGCCCGATGGCCCTAGCGGGGAATAAGGAGACCCAGTACTTC NA TRBD2 TRBV7-9 17 TRBJ2-5
CASSLTHSTNTGELFF TGTGCCAGCAGCTTAACACACAGCACAAACACCGGGGAGCTGTTTTTT NA NA TRBV7-9 16 TRBJ2-2